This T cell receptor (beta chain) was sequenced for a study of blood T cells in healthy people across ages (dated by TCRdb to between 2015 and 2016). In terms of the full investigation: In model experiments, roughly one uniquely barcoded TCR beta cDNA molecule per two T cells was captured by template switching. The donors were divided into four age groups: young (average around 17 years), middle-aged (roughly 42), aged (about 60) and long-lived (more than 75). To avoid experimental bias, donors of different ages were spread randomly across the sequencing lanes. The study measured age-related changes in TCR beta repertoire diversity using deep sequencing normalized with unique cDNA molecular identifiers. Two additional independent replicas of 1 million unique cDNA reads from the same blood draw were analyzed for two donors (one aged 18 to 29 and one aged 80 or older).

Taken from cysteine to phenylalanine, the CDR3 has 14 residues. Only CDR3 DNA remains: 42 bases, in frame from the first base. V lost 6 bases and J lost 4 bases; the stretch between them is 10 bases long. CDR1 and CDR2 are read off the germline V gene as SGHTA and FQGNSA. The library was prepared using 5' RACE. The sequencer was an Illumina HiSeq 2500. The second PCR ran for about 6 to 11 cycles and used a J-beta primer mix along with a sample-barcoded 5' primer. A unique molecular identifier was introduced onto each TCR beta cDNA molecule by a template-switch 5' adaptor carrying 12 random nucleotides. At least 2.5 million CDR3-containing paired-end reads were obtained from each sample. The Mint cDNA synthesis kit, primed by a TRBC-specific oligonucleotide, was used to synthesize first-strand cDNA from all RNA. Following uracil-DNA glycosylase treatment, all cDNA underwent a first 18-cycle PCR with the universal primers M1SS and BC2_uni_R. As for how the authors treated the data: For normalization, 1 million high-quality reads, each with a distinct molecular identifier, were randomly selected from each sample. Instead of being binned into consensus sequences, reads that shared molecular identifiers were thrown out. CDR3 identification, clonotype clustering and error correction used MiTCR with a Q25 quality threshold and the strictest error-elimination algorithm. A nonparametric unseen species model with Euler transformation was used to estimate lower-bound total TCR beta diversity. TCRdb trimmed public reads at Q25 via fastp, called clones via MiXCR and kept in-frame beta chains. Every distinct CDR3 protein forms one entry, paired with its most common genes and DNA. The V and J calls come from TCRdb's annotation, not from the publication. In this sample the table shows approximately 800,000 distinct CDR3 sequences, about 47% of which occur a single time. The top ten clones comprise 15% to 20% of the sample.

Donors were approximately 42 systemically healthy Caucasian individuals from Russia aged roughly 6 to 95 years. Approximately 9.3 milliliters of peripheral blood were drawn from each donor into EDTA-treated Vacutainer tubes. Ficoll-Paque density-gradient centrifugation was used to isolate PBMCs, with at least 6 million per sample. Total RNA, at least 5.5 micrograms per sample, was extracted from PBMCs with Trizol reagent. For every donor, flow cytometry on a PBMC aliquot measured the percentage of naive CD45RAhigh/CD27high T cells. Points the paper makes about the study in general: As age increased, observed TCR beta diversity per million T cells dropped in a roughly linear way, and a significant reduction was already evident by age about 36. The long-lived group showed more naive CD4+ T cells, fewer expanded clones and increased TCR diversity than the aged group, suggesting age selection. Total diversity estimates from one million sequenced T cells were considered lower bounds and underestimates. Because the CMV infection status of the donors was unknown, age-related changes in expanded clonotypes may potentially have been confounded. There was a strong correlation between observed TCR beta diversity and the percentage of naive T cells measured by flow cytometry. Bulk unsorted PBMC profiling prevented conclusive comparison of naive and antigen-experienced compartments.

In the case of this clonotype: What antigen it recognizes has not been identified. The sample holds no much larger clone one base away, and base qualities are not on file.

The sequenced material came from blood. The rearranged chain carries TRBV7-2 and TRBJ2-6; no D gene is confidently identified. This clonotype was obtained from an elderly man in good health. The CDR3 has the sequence CASRGITGANVLTF. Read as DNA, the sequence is TGTGCCAGCAGAGGAATAACCGGGGCCAACGTCCTGACTTTC.